Listed here are 32 T cell receptor beta chains from one sample, sequenced in a study of T cells in localized non-small cell lung cancer (dated by TCRdb to 2018 to 2021). The receptor library was made with the immunoSEQ multiplex PCR assay. TCRdb's version of the immuneACCESS table is confined to in-frame rearrangements and falls short of the full clone set. An unresolved V gene accounts for under half of the shortfall where checked; the remainder is of unknown origin. This sample holds 35,000 to 45,000 clones; 81% were observed only once. 7.3% of the sample lies in the top ten. The sequenced sample was peripheral blood mononuclear cells, obtained before any cancer treatment. All receptors come from a male donor older than 55 with stage II lung adenocarcinoma.

The gene calls are TRBV11-3 and TRBJ2-4, with 7 bases lining up with TRBD1. V shed 4 bases and J 6 bases; nucleotides not matched to a gene: 9. The CDR3 consists of 15 residues. Germline V gives CDR1 SGHNT, CDR2 YENEEA. CDR3 in amino acids: CASSSSGQNVNIQYF. CDR3 nucleotides: TGTGCCAGCAGCTCATCGGGACAGAATGTAAACATTCAGTACTTC.

This chain connects TRBV5-1 to TRBJ1-1, with 8 positions matching TRBD1. The CDR3 consists of 14 residues. V lost 2 bases and J lost 4; bases outside the gene matches: 4. The germline gives CDR1 SGHRS, CDR2 YFSETQ. The CDR3 is CASSFRGLGTEAFF. DNA for the CDR3: TGCGCCAGCAGCTTCAGGGGGCTAGGCACTGAAGCTTTCTTT.

J is TRBJ1-4 and V is TRBV2; a possible D gene is TRBD1 (6 bases). Trimming removed 4 bases from V and 5 bases from J, with 8 bases in between. The CDR3 loop spans 13 amino acids. Germline CDR1 reads SNHLY; CDR2 reads FYNNEI. This chain's CDR3 is CASSGTANEKLFF. CDR3 in DNA: TGTGCCAGCAGTGGGACAGCGAATGAAAAACTGTTTTTT.

CDR3 loop: CASSQGGGGQETQYF. CDR3 coding DNA: TGTGCCAGCAGCCAAGGGGGAGGGGGTCAAGAGACCCAGTACTTC. The chain has TRBV4-2 and TRBJ2-5, with D perhaps TRBD2 (7 bases). The germline V and J ends were trimmed by 1 base and 2 bases, with 11 bases remaining between them. Germline CDR1 is LGHNA and CDR2 is YNFKEQ. The CDR3 runs 15 residues.

J is TRBJ1-1 and V is TRBV6-4; 10 bases are shared with TRBD1. CDR1 and CDR2 from the germline V gene are MRHNA and SNTAGT. With V trimmed by 6 bases and J by 5 bases, 12 bases remained unmatched. The CDR3 totals 16 residues. CDR3 DNA sequence: TGTGCCAGCAGCGCGGGACAGGGGAAGGGGGAGACTGAAGCTTTCTTT. It is translated as CASSAGQGKGETEAFF.

There are a few counts of this clone. The V gene is TRBV5-1, the J gene TRBJ1-6, with unresolved D. The CDR3 loop spans 13 amino acids. Germline V gives CDR1 SGHRS, CDR2 YFSETQ. V lost 8 bases and J 4 bases, leaving 10 bases between the germline ends. The CDR3 is CASSGMYNSPLHF. For the CDR3, the DNA is TGCGCCAGTTCCGGGATGTATAATTCACCCCTCCACTTT.

The genes are TRBV19 and TRBJ2-7; tentative D call: TRBD2 (6 bases). The CDR3 loop spans 15 amino acids. Trimming removed 5 bases at V and 2 bases at J, with 16 bases between. Germline CDR1 reads LNHDA; CDR2 reads SQIVND (reference sequence). DNA of the CDR3: TGTGCCAGTAGTTCCCCTGGCGGGGCTCCCTACGAGCAGTACTTC. Its translation is CASSSPGGAPYEQYF.

This chain links TRBV18 with TRBJ1-4; TRBD1 aligns across 12 bases. Losses at the gene ends were 3 bases for V and 0 bases for J; bases not matched to a gene: 5. The CDR3 runs 18 residues. Germline assignment: CDR1 KGHSH and CDR2 LQKENI. The CDR3 spells CASSPRGQGASTNEKLFF. For the CDR3, the DNA is TGTGCCAGCTCACCGCGGGGACAGGGGGCTTCAACTAATGAAAAACTGTTTTTT.

V gene TRBV13 combines with J gene TRBJ2-3; 11 nucleotides agree with TRBD1. This CDR3 has 15 residues. CDR1 PRHDT and CDR2 FYEKMQ come from the germline V gene (reference sequence). Trimming removed 0 bases from V and 5 bases from J; junction bases left unmatched: 1. CDR3 amino acids: CASSLGDRGQDTQYF. The CDR3 DNA sequence: TGTGCCAGCAGCTTAGGGGACAGGGGGCAAGATACGCAGTATTTT.

V is TRBV6-6 and J is TRBJ2-7; 11 bases are shared with TRBD1. Per the germline V gene, CDR1 is MNHNY and CDR2 is SVGAGI (reference sequence). V dropped 7 bases and J dropped 1; count of bases not matched to a gene: 3. This CDR3 has 14 amino acids. The CDR3 bases are TGTGCCAGCACCGGGACAGGGGGTTCCTACGAGCAGTACTTC. Translated, it gives CASTGTGGSYEQYF.

The chain employs TRBV5-1 and TRBJ2-5; weak D call: TRBD1 (5 bases). The germline V gene has CDR1 SGHRS and CDR2 YFSETQ. Trimming pared 6 bases from V and 4 bases from J, leaving 19 bases between. This CDR3 is built from 15 residues. The CDR3 sequence is CASTKEVGVSETQYF. The CDR3 bases are TGCGCCAGCACCAAAGAAGTAGGGGTTTCAGAGACCCAGTACTTC.

This clone was seen a handful of times. This chain uses TRBV4-3 with TRBJ1-1; possible D gene TRBD1, 6 bases. Between the trimmed V and J ends, which lost 4 bases and 7 bases, there was a span of 19 bases. Germline V CDR1 and CDR2: LGHNA, YSLEER. This CDR3 spans 15 amino acids. The CDR3 protein is CASSPGGGQTFEAFF. The CDR3 region has the DNA TGCGCCAGCAGCCCCGGGGGAGGACAGACTTTTGAAGCTTTCTTT.

The chain combines TRBV11-2 with TRBJ1-5; no clear D gene. The V end lost 0 bases, the J end lost 0 bases, and 9 bases lay between the germline ends. The CDR3 consists of 16 residues. CDR1 and CDR2 from the germline V gene are SGHAT and FQNNGV. The CDR3 bases are TGTGCCAGCAGCTTAGATCACGGCTATAGCAATCAGCCCCAGCATTTT. Translation: CASSLDHGYSNQPQHF.

The rearrangement uses TRBV5-1 and TRBJ1-2; tentative D call: TRBD1 (6 bases). Germline V gene lookup returns CDR1 SGHRS and CDR2 YFSETQ. The ends were cut back, 1 base at V and 2 bases at J, with 12 bases in the middle. This CDR3 region has 15 residues. The CDR3 DNA sequence: TGCGCCAGCAGCTTGTTACAGGGCCGCAACTATGGCTACACCTTC. As protein: CASSLLQGRNYGYTF.

CDR3 protein: CASSLGAVNTEAFF. CDR3 DNA sequence: TGTGCCAGCAGCTTGGGGGCAGTGAACACTGAAGCTTTCTTT. This chain joins TRBV5-6 and TRBJ1-1; no clear D gene. Trimming took off 0 bases at V and 0 bases at J, with 6 bases between the two ends. Germline values: CDR1 SGHDT, CDR2 YYEEEE. This CDR3 has 14 amino acids.

The rearrangement links TRBV2 to TRBJ1-4; D gene uncertain. Germline V gene sequence: CDR1 SNHLY, CDR2 FYNNEI. Trimming pared 7 bases from V and 8 bases from J, leaving 11 bases between. This CDR3 is built from 12 residues. The CDR3 DNA reads TGTGCCAGCAAACCGAGGAAGGAAAAACTGTTTTTT. Translating gives CASKPRKEKLFF.

The chain has TRBV6-1 and TRBJ1-2; 8 positions match TRBD1. J lost 4 bases, V lost 7 bases, and 5 bases had no gene match. The CDR3 loop spans 13 amino acids. The germline gives CDR1 MNHNS, CDR2 SASEGT. This CDR3 is CASTYDRGYGYTF. The CDR3 DNA is TGTGCCAGCACCTACGACAGGGGCTATGGCTACACCTTC.

The chain combines TRBV6-5 with TRBJ1-3; D unclear. This CDR3 is built from 15 residues. V lost 6 bases, J lost 3 bases, and 15 bases lay in between. Germline V gene sequence: CDR1 MNHEY, CDR2 SVGAGI. The DNA for the CDR3 is TGTGCCAGCAGGCCTCCGGTTGTATATGGAAACACCATATATTTT. Its translation is CASRPPVVYGNTIYF.

V is TRBV5-6 and J is TRBJ2-2; 8 bases map to TRBD2. V was clipped by 2 bases and J by 3 bases; unmatched bases: 12. CDR3 size: 18 residues. Germline V gives CDR1 SGHDT, CDR2 YYEEEE. The CDR3 protein is CASSLMPGTRKDTGELFF. The CDR3 nucleotides are TGTGCCAGCAGCTTAATGCCCGGGACTAGAAAGGACACCGGGGAGCTGTTTTTT.

The chain recombines TRBV30 with TRBJ1-2; D may be TRBD1 (5 bases). Germline-derived CDR1 and CDR2 are GTSNPN and SVGIG (reference sequence). The CDR3 sequence is 15 residues long. V lost 3 bases to trimming and J lost 6 bases, with 20 bases between them. The CDR3 loop is CAWRGRQKRGNGYTF. The CDR3 DNA reads TGTGCCTGGAGAGGTCGGCAGAAGAGGGGCAATGGCTACACCTTC.

This chain joins TRBV7-2 and TRBJ2-1; no definite D call. The CDR3 is 13 amino acids. Trimming took 5 bases from V and 0 from J, leaving 5 bases between them. Per germline, CDR1 SGHTA and CDR2 FQGNSA. The CDR3 region has the DNA TGTGCCAGCAGCCCAAGCTCCTACAATGAGCAGTTCTTC. Translation gives CASSPSSYNEQFF.

This sequence joins TRBV5-1 and TRBJ2-2; 9 positions agree with TRBD2. V was pared by 3 bases and J by 0 bases, with 3 bases of the junction left unmatched. The CDR3 sequence is 16 residues long. Germline-derived CDR1 and CDR2 are SGHRS and YFSETQ. The CDR3 is CASSSAGGANTGELFF. In nucleotides, the CDR3 is TGCGCCAGCAGCTCAGCGGGAGGTGCGAACACCGGGGAGCTGTTTTTT.

This chain links TRBV9 with TRBJ1-1, with D maybe TRBD1 (5 bases). The CDR3 loop spans 16 amino acids. Germline assignment: CDR1 SGDLS and CDR2 YYNGEE. Trimming stripped 0 bases from V and 0 bases from J, with 12 bases between. CDR3 sequence (DNA): TGTGCCAGCAGCGTAGAGGTAGGGGCTTTGAACACTGAAGCTTTCTTT. It encodes CASSVEVGALNTEAFF.

V and J are TRBV19 and TRBJ1-2, with TRBD1 matching over 11 bases. The CDR3 sequence is 16 residues long. The ends lost 3 bases at V and 10 bases at J; junction bases unmatched: 13. The germline gives CDR1 LNHDA, CDR2 SQIVND (reference sequence). CDR3 in amino acids: CASSMAGQGASQSYTF. Here the CDR3 DNA reads TGTGCCAGTAGTATGGCTGGACAGGGGGCCTCTCAGTCCTACACCTTC.

The chain has TRBV15 and TRBJ1-5; 7 positions match TRBD1. The germline V gene has CDR1 LNHNV and CDR2 YYDKDF (reference sequence). V was clipped by 6 bases and J by 7 bases; unmatched bases: 12. The CDR3 sequence is 15 residues long. CDR3 in amino acids: CATRSSRDSVQPQHF. CDR3 sequence (DNA): TGTGCCACCAGATCGAGCAGGGACAGCGTCCAGCCCCAGCATTTT. Variable domain in full (rest from reference TRBV15 and TRBJ1-5): DAMVIQNPRYQVTQFGKPVTLSCSQTLNHNVMYWYQQKSSQAPKLLFHYYDKDFNNEADTPDNFQSRRPNTSFCFLDIRSPGLGDTAMYLCATRSSRDSVQPQHFGDGTRLSIL.

CDR3 bases: TGCGCCAGCAGTGATATAGGGGCAATGAACACTGAAGCTTTCTTT. It codes for CASSDIGAMNTEAFF. The chain links TRBV10-2 to TRBJ1-1; D possibly corresponds to TRBD1 (5 bases). This CDR3 comprises 15 residues. V lost 3 bases and J lost 0, with 11 bases in between. CDR1 WSHSY and CDR2 SAAADI come from the germline V gene.

The rearrangement joins TRBV28 to TRBJ2-6; possible D gene TRBD2, 5 bases. The V and J ends lost 6 bases and 1 base respectively, with 13 bases between them. Germline loops: CDR1 MDHEN, CDR2 SYDVKM. The CDR3 spans 16 residues. The CDR3 DNA follows: TGTGCCAGCAGCTTCCTTTTAGCGTCTGGGGCCAACGTCCTGACTTTC. Its protein is CASSFLLASGANVLTF.

V usage is TRBV27 and J usage is TRBJ2-7, with 7 bases identical to TRBD1. This CDR3 has 12 amino acids. CDR1 is MNHEY, CDR2 SMNVEV, per germline (reference sequence). With 6 bases clipped from V and 6 bases from J, the junction kept 5 bases outside the gene matches. CDR3 coding DNA: TGTGCCAGCAGCTCCCGGGACAGCGAGCAGTACTTC. This gives the protein CASSSRDSEQYF.

The gene calls are TRBV27 and TRBJ1-2, with D tentatively TRBD1 (6 bases). CDR3 length: 13 residues. Germline CDR1 is MNHEY and CDR2 is SMNVEV (reference sequence). With 2 bases removed from V and 12 bases from J, the gap between germline ends came to 16 bases. CDR3 sequence (DNA): TGTGCCAGCAGTTTAGCACAGGGAAGAGGAAACACCTTC. This codes for CASSLAQGRGNTF.

The chain recombines TRBV19 with TRBJ1-2; TRBD1 aligns across 7 bases. The CDR3 sequence is 14 residues long. The germline V gene has CDR1 LNHDA and CDR2 SQIVND (reference sequence). J gave up 6 bases and V 2 bases, and 6 bases lay outside the gene matches. The CDR3 nucleotides are TGTGCCAGTAGTATACCGCAGGGGGTGAATGGCTACACCTTC. This gives the protein CASSIPQGVNGYTF.

J is TRBJ1-2 and V is TRBV27, with no clear D. Trimming removed 11 bases from V and 4 bases from J, with 23 bases in between. Germline assignment: CDR1 MNHEY and CDR2 SMNVEV (reference sequence). The CDR3 is 15 amino acids. CDR3 sequence: CASAPLDDFGYGYTF. The CDR3 DNA is TGTGCCTCAGCCCCCTTGGACGACTTTGGCTATGGCTACACCTTC.

J is TRBJ2-5 and V is TRBV14, with D perhaps assigned TRBD1 or TRBD2 (5 bases each). CDR1 and CDR2 from the germline V gene are SGHDN and FVKESK. CDR3 length: 13 residues. Deletions cut 2 bases from V and 9 bases from J, with 13 bases between. The CDR3 spells CASSQPGTSSQYF. The CDR3 nucleotides read TGTGCCAGCAGCCAACCCGGGACCTCGTCCCAGTACTTC.